A few counts support the clone carrying this T cell receptor beta chain. The antigen is undetermined. This sample stems from a study of breast tumors, draining lymph nodes, adjacent tissues. Regarding the study as a whole: Tumors had less TCR diversity than lymph nodes, more than nontumor tissue. Luminal-like breast cancer showed significantly greater tumor-nontumor repertoire similarity than basal-like breast cancer did.

TCRdb analysed the multiplex PCR reads with MiXCR anew, one entry per CDR3 protein. The table has approximately 300,000 distinct CDR3 sequences, 30% seen once. The lymph nodes were axillary draining lymph nodes from breast cancer patients. The CDR3 is 14 amino acids. CDR1 is MNHEY and CDR2 is SMNVEV in the germline V gene (reference sequence). Trimming removed 3 bases at V and 5 bases at J, with 13 bases between. The gene calls are TRBV27 and TRBJ2-5; no definite D call. The TCR sequence derives from a female donor with breast cancer. Some clones in this sample may be carry-over from other donors' samples. The sample was axillary lymph node tissue. Here the CDR3 reads CASSFSELSETQYF. The CDR3 DNA sequence: TGTGCCAGCAGTTTCTCCGAGCTCTCTGAGACCCAGTACTTC.